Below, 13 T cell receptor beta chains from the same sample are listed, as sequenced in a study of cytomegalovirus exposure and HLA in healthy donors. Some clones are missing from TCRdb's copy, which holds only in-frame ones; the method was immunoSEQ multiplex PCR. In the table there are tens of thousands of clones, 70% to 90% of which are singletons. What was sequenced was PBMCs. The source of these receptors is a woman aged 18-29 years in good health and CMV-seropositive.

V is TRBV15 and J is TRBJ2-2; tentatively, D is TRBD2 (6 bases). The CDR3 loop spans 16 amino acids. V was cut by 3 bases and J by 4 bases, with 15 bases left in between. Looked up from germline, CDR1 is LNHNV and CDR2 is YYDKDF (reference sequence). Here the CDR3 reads CATSSLRREGTGELFF. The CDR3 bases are TGTGCCACCAGCAGTCTCCGGCGGGAAGGCACCGGGGAGCTGTTTTTT.

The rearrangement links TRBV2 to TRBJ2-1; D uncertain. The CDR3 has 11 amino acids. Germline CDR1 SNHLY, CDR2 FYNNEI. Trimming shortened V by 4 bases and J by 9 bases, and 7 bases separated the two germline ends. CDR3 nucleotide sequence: TGTGCCAGCAGTGTTGCGGCTGAGCAGTTCTTC. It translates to CASSVAAEQFF.

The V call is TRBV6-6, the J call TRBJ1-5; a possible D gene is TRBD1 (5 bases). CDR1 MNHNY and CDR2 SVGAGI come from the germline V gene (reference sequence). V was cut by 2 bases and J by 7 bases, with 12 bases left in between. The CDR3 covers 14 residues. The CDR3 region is CASSYGGEAQPQHF. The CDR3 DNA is TGTGCCAGCAGTTACGGGGGGGAAGCACAGCCCCAGCATTTT.

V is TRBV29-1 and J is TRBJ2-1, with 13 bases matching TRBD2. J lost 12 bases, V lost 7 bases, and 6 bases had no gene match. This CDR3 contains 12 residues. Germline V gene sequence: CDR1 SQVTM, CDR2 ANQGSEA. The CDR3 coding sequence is TGCAGCGGGGGACTAGCGGGGCAGGGGCAGTTCTTC. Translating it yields CSGGLAGQGQFF.

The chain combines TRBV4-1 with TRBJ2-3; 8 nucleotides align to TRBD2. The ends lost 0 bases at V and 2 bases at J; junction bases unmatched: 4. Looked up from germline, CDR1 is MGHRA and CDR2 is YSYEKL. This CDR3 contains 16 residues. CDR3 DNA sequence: TGCGCCAGCAGCCAAGAGATTAGCGGGGCCACAGATACGCAGTATTTT. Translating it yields CASSQEISGATDTQYF.

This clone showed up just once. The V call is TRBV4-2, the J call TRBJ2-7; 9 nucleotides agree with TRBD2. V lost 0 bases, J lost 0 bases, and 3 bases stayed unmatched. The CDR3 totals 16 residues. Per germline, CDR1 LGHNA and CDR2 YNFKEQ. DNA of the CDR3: TGTGCCAGCAGCCAAGATTTTAGCGGGGGCTCCTACGAGCAGTACTTC. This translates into CASSQDFSGGSYEQYF.

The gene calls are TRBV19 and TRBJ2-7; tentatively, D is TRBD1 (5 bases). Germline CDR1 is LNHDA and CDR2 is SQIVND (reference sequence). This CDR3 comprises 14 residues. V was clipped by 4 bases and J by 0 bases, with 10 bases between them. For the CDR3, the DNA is TGTGCCAGTAGTACCCGACAGTCCTCCTACGAGCAGTACTTC. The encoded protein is CASSTRQSSYEQYF. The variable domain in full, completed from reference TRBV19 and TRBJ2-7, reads DGGITQSPKYLFRKEGQNVTLSCEQNLNHDAMYWYRQDPGQGLRLIYYSQIVNDFQKGDIAEGYSVSREKKESFPLTVTSAQKNPTAFYLCASSTRQSSYEQYFGPGTRLTVT.

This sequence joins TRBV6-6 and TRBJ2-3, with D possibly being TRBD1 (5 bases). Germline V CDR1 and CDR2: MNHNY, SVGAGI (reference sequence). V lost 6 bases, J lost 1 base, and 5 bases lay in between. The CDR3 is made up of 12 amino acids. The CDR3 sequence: CASRQGTDTQYF. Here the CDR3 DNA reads TGTGCCAGCAGACAGGGCACAGATACGCAGTATTTT.

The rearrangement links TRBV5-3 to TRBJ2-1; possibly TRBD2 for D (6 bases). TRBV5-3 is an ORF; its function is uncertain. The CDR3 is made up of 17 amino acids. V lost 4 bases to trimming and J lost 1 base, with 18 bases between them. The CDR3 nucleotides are TGTGCCAGAAGCCCTTACGGGACTCCTTTTTCCTACAATGAGCAGTTCTTC. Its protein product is CARSPYGTPFSYNEQFF.

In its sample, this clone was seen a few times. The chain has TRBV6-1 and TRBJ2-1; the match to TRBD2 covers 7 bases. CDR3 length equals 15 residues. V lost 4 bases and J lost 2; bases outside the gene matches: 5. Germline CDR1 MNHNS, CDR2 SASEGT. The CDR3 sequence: CASSAAGDPYNEQFF. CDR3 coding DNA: TGTGCCAGCAGTGCTGCGGGAGATCCCTACAATGAGCAGTTCTTC.

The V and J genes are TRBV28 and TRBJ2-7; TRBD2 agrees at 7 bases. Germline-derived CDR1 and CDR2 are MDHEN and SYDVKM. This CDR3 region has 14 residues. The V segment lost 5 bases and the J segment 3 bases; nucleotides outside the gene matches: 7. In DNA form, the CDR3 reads TGTGCCAGCAGTCCCAGGACTAGGTACTACGAGCAGTACTTC. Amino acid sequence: CASSPRTRYYEQYF.

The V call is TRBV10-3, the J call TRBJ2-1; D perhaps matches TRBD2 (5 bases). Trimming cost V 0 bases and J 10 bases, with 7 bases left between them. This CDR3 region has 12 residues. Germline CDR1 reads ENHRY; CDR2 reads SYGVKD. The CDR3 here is CAISESRAEQFF. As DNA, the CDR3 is TGTGCCATCAGTGAGTCGAGGGCCGAGCAGTTCTTC.

CDR3 in DNA: TGTGCCAGCAGTTACGTCGGGGGGGCTTTAGAGACCCAGTACTTC. This sequence encodes CASSYVGGALETQYF. The chain links TRBV6-5 to TRBJ2-5; 8 nucleotides agree with TRBD2. This CDR3 contains 15 residues. CDR1 MNHEY and CDR2 SVGAGI come from the germline V gene. Trimming removed 2 bases from V and 4 bases from J; junction bases left unmatched: 6.